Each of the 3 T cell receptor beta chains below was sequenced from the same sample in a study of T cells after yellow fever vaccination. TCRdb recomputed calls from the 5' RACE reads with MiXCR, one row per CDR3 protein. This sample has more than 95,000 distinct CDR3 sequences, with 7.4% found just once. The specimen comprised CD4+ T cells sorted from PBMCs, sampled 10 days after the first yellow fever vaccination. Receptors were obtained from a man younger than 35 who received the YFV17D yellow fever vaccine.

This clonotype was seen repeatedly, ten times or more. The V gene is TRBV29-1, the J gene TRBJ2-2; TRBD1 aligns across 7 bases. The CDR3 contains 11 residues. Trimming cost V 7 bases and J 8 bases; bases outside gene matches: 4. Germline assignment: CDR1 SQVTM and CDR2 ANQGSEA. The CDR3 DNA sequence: TGCAGCGCCACAGGGGTTGGGGAGCTGTTTTTT. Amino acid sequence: CSATGVGELFF.

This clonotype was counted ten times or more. The CDR3 nucleotides are TGTGCCAGCAGCTCAGCGGGCGGGGAGCTGTTTTTT. Translation gives CASSSAGGELFF. J is TRBJ2-2 and V is TRBV7-3, with TRBD2 as a possible D gene (6 bases). The germline gives CDR1 SGHTA, CDR2 FQGTGA. The CDR3 is 12 amino acids. The ends were cut back, 4 bases at V and 7 bases at J, with 7 bases in the middle. Combining the CDR3 with reference TRBV7-3 and TRBJ2-2 gives the whole variable domain GAGVSQTPSNKVTEKGKYVELRCDPISGHTALYWYRQSLGQGPEFLIYFQGTGAADDSGLPNDRFFAVRPEGSVSTLKIQRTERGDSAVYLCASSSAGGELFFGEGSRLTVL.

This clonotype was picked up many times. CDR3 in amino acids: CASSLQSSGNTIYF. CDR3 bases: TGTGCCAGCAGTTTACAGAGCTCTGGAAACACCATATATTTT. The chain combines TRBV7-2 with TRBJ1-3; the D is unclear. Germline V gene sequence: CDR1 SGHTA, CDR2 FQGNSA. CDR3 length equals 14 residues. The V end was cut by 6 bases, the J end by 0 bases, with 9 bases between.